This entry lists 27 T cell receptor beta chains sequenced from one sample in a study of blood T cell repertoires in COVID-19. Only in-frame clones appear in the TCRdb table, and some are missing; sequencing was by immunoSEQ multiplex PCR. The sample records about 150,000 clones, about 86% being singletons. Specimen: PBMCs or T cells enriched from blood (not recorded which). These receptors all come from a man aged 45-65 years who had recovered from COVID-19.

This rearrangement joins TRBV5-8 to TRBJ1-5; TRBD1 is a possible D gene (5 bases). V lost 4 bases to trimming and J lost 5 bases, with 13 bases between them. Germline CDR1 is SGHTS and CDR2 is YDEGEE. The CDR3 is 14 residues long. In DNA, the CDR3 is TGTGCCAGCAGCCCGCGGGGCGTCGATCAGCCCCAGCATTTT. Translating it yields CASSPRGVDQPQHF.

V is TRBV28 and J is TRBJ2-1; D is unresolved. CDR1 is MDHEN, CDR2 SYDVKM, per germline. V lost 4 bases and J lost 10, with 11 bases in between. The CDR3 runs 12 residues. CDR3 protein: CASSSAFAEQFF. Written as DNA, the CDR3 is TGTGCCAGCAGTTCCGCGTTCGCGGAGCAGTTCTTC.

This clone is medium-sized (0.01 to 0.1%) by share. CDR3 coding DNA: TGCGCCAGCAGTGAGTCTGGGACAGGCAAGTCTAACTATGGCTACACCTTC. Its protein product is CASSESGTGKSNYGYTF. This sequence joins TRBV10-1 and TRBJ1-2; TRBD1 aligns across 8 bases. The CDR3 contains 17 residues. Germline assignment: CDR1 WNHNN and CDR2 SYGVQD (reference sequence). V was clipped by 0 bases and J by 0 bases; unmatched bases: 6.

J is TRBJ1-5 and V is TRBV10-3, with no clear D. This CDR3 has 13 amino acids. The V end was cut by 2 bases, the J end by 3 bases, with 5 bases between. Germline lookup yields CDR1 ENHRY and CDR2 SYGVKD. This CDR3 reads CAISEGVNQPQHF. The CDR3 nucleotides read TGTGCCATCAGTGAGGGAGTCAATCAGCCCCAGCATTTT.

The V and J genes are TRBV6-5 and TRBJ1-5, with D possibly TRBD1 on 5 matching bases. The CDR3 extends over 15 amino acids. Germline V gene lookup returns CDR1 MNHEY and CDR2 SVGAGI. Trimming took 0 bases from V and 9 from J, leaving 15 bases between them. CDR3 sequence (DNA): TGTGCCAGCAGTTACTCGAGGCAGGGCCAGGGGCCCCAGCATTTT. Encoded protein: CASSYSRQGQGPQHF.

The chain has TRBV7-9 and TRBJ1-2; D possibly corresponds to TRBD1 (6 bases). Germline values: CDR1 SEHNR, CDR2 FQNEAQ (reference sequence). The CDR3 spans 14 residues. The ends were cut back, 2 bases at V and 2 bases at J, with 9 bases in the middle. The CDR3 DNA is TGTGCCAGCAGCTTAACAGGGCCGAACTATGGCTACACCTTC. This sequence encodes CASSLTGPNYGYTF.

V usage is TRBV2 and J usage is TRBJ1-2; D gene ambiguous. The germline V gene encodes CDR1 SNHLY and CDR2 FYNNEI. Trimming took 1 base from V and 7 from J, leaving 10 bases between them. The CDR3 contains 13 residues. The CDR3 sequence is CASSEVGGGGYTF. The CDR3 bases are TGTGCCAGCAGTGAAGTAGGCGGAGGTGGCTACACCTTC.

This clone appeared a single time. The J gene is TRBJ2-5, the V gene TRBV4-2; 8 nucleotides align to TRBD2. V dropped 0 bases and J dropped 2; count of bases not matched to a gene: 5. Germline CDR1 and CDR2: LGHNA and YNFKEQ. The CDR3 sequence is 16 residues long. CDR3 region: CASSQDHTSGQETQYF. In DNA form, the CDR3 reads TGTGCCAGCAGCCAAGATCACACTAGCGGACAAGAGACCCAGTACTTC.

This chain uses TRBV2 with TRBJ1-2; tentative D call: TRBD1 (6 bases). Looked up from germline, CDR1 is SNHLY and CDR2 is FYNNEI. This CDR3 region has 11 residues. V shed 6 bases and J shed 7 bases, with 9 bases lying between them. CDR3 protein: CASSNRAGYTF. Here the CDR3 DNA reads TGTGCCAGCAGCAACAGGGCTGGCTACACCTTC.

V is TRBV5-4 and J is TRBJ1-2; TRBD1 is a possible D gene (5 bases). V was clipped by 1 base and J by 4 bases, with 11 bases between them. This CDR3 is built from 14 residues. The V gene's germline CDR1 is SGHNT and CDR2 YYREEE (reference sequence). The CDR3 is CASSLRGTIYGYTF. The DNA of the CDR3 is TGTGCCAGCAGCTTGAGAGGGACTATCTATGGCTACACCTTC.

V and J are TRBV6-6 and TRBJ2-7, with D hard to call. Trimming left V 4 bases short and J 3 bases short, with 7 bases between. Germline V CDR1 and CDR2: MNHNY, SVGAGI (reference sequence). This CDR3 spans 12 amino acids. CDR3 in DNA: TGTGCCAGCAGTTCAGACTTCTACGAGCAGTACTTC. Translated: CASSSDFYEQYF.

This clone has at least ten counts. Additional DNA sequences in this sample encode the identical CDR3. V and J are TRBV5-1 and TRBJ2-1; 7 bases fit TRBD2. Germline CDR1 SGHRS, CDR2 YFSETQ. The CDR3 runs 14 residues. V was clipped by 0 bases and J by 4 bases; unmatched bases: 1. The DNA for the CDR3 is TGCGCCAGCAGCTTGGGGGGAGGGTACAATGAGCAGTTCTTC. Protein: CASSLGGGYNEQFF.

The chain recombines TRBV6-5 with TRBJ2-3, with 9 nucleotides matching TRBD1. The CDR3 has 15 residues. CDR1 and CDR2 (germline): MNHEY, SVGAGI. Unmatched junction bases numbered 2, after V lost 0 bases and J lost 4 bases. The chain's CDR3 is CASSYSGTGSDTQYF. CDR3 nucleotide sequence: TGTGCCAGCAGTTACTCCGGGACAGGGTCAGATACGCAGTATTTT.

DNA of the CDR3: TGCGCTGGGACAGGGGACACTGAAGCTTTCTTT. Translation gives CAGTGDTEAFF. The genes are TRBV4-1 and TRBJ1-1, with 10 bases lining up with TRBD1. Germline CDR1 and CDR2: MGHRA and YSYEKL. The CDR3 contains 11 residues.

For the CDR3, the DNA is TGTGCCAGCAGCCAAGATCTGTGGGGGTGGGAGGGGACGTCTGAAGCTTTCTTT. Amino acids: CASSQDLWGWEGTSEAFF. The J gene is TRBJ1-1, the V gene TRBV4-2; D perhaps matches TRBD1 (5 bases). V lost 0 bases and J lost 6, with 23 bases in between. Germline lookup yields CDR1 LGHNA and CDR2 YNFKEQ. The CDR3 length is 18 residues.

The DNA for the CDR3 is TGTGCCAGCAGCCAAGAGCCCTCGAGTGGCTACACCTTC. The encoded protein is CASSQEPSSGYTF. The chain links TRBV3-1 (or the pseudogene TRBV3-2) to TRBJ1-2; D uncertain. Germline CDR1 reads LGHDT; CDR2 reads YNNKEL (reference sequence). Trimming stripped 0 bases from V and 7 bases from J, with 9 bases between. The CDR3 covers 13 residues.

V gene TRBV25-1 combines with J gene TRBJ2-1, with TRBD1 as a possible D gene (5 bases). With 4 bases removed from V and 9 bases from J, the gap between germline ends came to 19 bases. CDR3 length: 15 residues. Germline lookup yields CDR1 MGHDK and CDR2 SYGVNS. Here the CDR3 DNA reads TGTGCCAGCAGTGGGCGGACATGGGCCGGCGGTGAGCAGTTCTTC. Translation: CASSGRTWAGGEQFF.

The chain carries TRBV4-3 and TRBJ2-7; D might be TRBD1 (6 bases). Deletions cut 2 bases from V and 3 bases from J, with 14 bases between. The length of the CDR3 is 15 residues. Germline CDR1 is LGHNA and CDR2 is YSLEER. This chain's CDR3 is CASSQNGQGSYEQYF. The CDR3 nucleotides read TGCGCCAGCAGCCAAAACGGGCAGGGGAGCTACGAGCAGTACTTC.

The V call is TRBV6-1, the J call TRBJ1-6; unclear D gene. V was trimmed by 3 bases and J by 9 bases, leaving 21 bases between them. Germline CDR1 MNHNS, CDR2 SASEGT. The CDR3 totals 17 residues. The CDR3 sequence: CASSDGGPGRAGSPLHF. CDR3 nucleotides: TGTGCCAGCAGTGACGGTGGACCAGGTCGGGCGGGTTCACCCCTCCACTTT.

The rearrangement links TRBV19 to TRBJ2-2; weak D call: TRBD1 (6 bases). V lost 6 bases to trimming and J lost 5 bases, with 10 bases between them. The CDR3 length is 13 residues. The germline V gene encodes CDR1 LNHDA and CDR2 SQIVND (reference sequence). The CDR3 loop is CASSRGRTGELFF. The CDR3, as DNA: TGTGCCAGTAGCAGGGGAAGAACCGGGGAGCTGTTTTTT.

The genes are TRBV6-5 and TRBJ2-7; no reliable D call. CDR1 MNHEY and CDR2 SVGAGI come from the germline V gene. CDR3 length: 14 residues. V was pared by 5 bases and J by 9 bases, with 20 bases between. The CDR3 loop is CASSPLNSPQRQYF. In nucleotides, the CDR3 is TGTGCCAGCAGTCCCCTTAACAGTCCACAAAGGCAGTACTTC.

There are a few counts of this clone. DNA for the CDR3: TGTGCCAGCAGCCAAGGGGCGCAGTACACTAACTATGGCTACACCTTC. This translates into CASSQGAQYTNYGYTF. The chain joins TRBV14 to TRBJ1-2, with unresolved D. This CDR3 contains 16 residues. Looked up from germline, CDR1 is SGHDN and CDR2 is FVKESK. V lost 1 base to trimming and J lost 0 bases, with 12 bases between them.

The V gene is TRBV10-1, the J gene TRBJ1-4, with TRBD1 identical over 8 bases. The CDR3 is 14 amino acids. Per the germline V gene, CDR1 is WNHNN and CDR2 is SYGVQD (reference sequence). V lost 7 bases, J lost 7 bases, and 8 bases stayed unmatched. DNA for the CDR3: TGCGCCAGCAAGGAAGGACAGGGTGGTGAAAAACTGTTTTTT. It encodes CASKEGQGGEKLFF.

The chain recombines TRBV20-1 with TRBJ2-7; TRBD1 aligns across 10 bases. With V trimmed by 3 bases and J by 3 bases, 17 bases remained unmatched. Germline lookup yields CDR1 DFQATT and CDR2 SNEGSKA (reference sequence). The CDR3 consists of 18 residues. The CDR3 loop is CSASLTQDRGINIYEQYF. The CDR3 DNA is TGCAGTGCTAGTTTAACACAGGACAGGGGGATTAATATCTACGAGCAGTACTTC.

V is TRBV5-6 and J is TRBJ2-1, with TRBD2 identical over 9 bases. V lost 4 bases, J lost 4 bases, and 6 bases stayed unmatched. The CDR3 extends over 15 amino acids. Germline lookup yields CDR1 SGHDT and CDR2 YYEEEE. The CDR3 bases are TGTGCCAGCAGCAATGAGCGGGGGGCGTACAATGAGCAGTTCTTC. Protein product: CASSNERGAYNEQFF.

The rearrangement links TRBV18 to TRBJ2-1, with 7 bases matching TRBD1. Losses at the gene ends were 3 bases for V and 6 bases for J; bases not matched to a gene: 8. The CDR3 runs 15 residues. Germline V gene lookup returns CDR1 KGHSH and CDR2 LQKENI. The CDR3 here is CASSPTSDRVNEQFF. As DNA, the CDR3 is TGTGCCAGCTCACCCACATCAGACAGGGTCAATGAGCAGTTCTTC. The whole variable domain, remainder taken from reference TRBV18 and TRBJ2-1, is NAGVMQNPRHLVRRRGQEARLRCSPMKGHSHVYWYRQLPEEGLKFMVYLQKENIIDESGMPKERFSAEFPKEGPSILRIQQVVRGDSAAYFCASSPTSDRVNEQFFGPGTRLTVL.

The J gene is TRBJ2-7, the V gene TRBV28; D possibly corresponds to TRBD1 (8 bases). Per the germline V gene, CDR1 is MDHEN and CDR2 is SYDVKM. This CDR3 is built from 15 residues. V shed 5 bases and J shed 5 bases, with 19 bases lying between them. The CDR3 loop reads CASSGGGTGLDEQYF. CDR3 in DNA: TGTGCCAGCAGTGGGGGGGGGACAGGCTTAGACGAGCAGTACTTC.